The present entry profiles one T cell receptor (beta chain) with its context. The source of the sample is a study of blood T cell repertoires in COVID-19. Study summary: The samples span acute and convalescent COVID-19 from the United States, Italy and Spain. PBMCs, B-cell-depleted T cells, or T cells provided the cDNA or gDNA that made up the material.

Participant reports of clinical history set cohort assignment. Repertoires were generated with immunoSEQ multiplex PCR, while TCRdb's copy carries only in-frame clones and drops some. This table has more than 120,000 clones, under 90% appearing once. The V end lost 4 bases, the J end lost 7 bases, and 10 bases lay between the germline ends. The length of the CDR3 is 12 residues. CDR1 is MNHEY, CDR2 SVGAGI, per germline. The sequence was obtained from a man between 50 and 59 years old in a cohort exposed to, infected with or recovered from COVID-19 (not recorded which). Input material: PBMCs or T cells enriched from blood (not recorded which). This chain connects TRBV6-5 to TRBJ1-2; D not resolved. The chain's CDR3 is CASSSPAVGYTF. CDR3 bases: TGTGCCAGCAGTTCCCCGGCGGTTGGCTACACCTTC.